These 25 T cell receptor beta chains came from one sample sequenced in a study of CDR3 diversity in severe acne (dated by TCRdb to about 2019). Libraries were constructed by PCR. Sequencing was performed on an Illumina HiSeq 2000. TCRdb trimmed the raw reads at Q25, called clones with MiXCR and kept productive beta chains. Entries are consolidated by CDR3 protein sequence, retaining the most common genes and DNA. The sample has 100,000 or so distinct CDR3 sequences on record, 51% of them singletons. Around 11% of the sample is in the top ten clones. Sequences were obtained from blood. These receptors originate from a male donor with acne.

The V call is TRBV4-1, the J call TRBJ2-7; 7 nucleotides match TRBD2. The germline gives CDR1 MGHRA, CDR2 YSYEKL. This CDR3 contains 13 residues. V lost 11 bases to trimming and J lost 0 bases; unmatched junction nucleotides: 7. This CDR3 reads CAPGLSNSYEQYF. Written as DNA, the CDR3 is TGCGCCCCGGGACTATCGAACTCCTACGAGCAGTACTTC.

This clonotype appeared many times. V gene TRBV20-1 combines with J gene TRBJ1-1, with D possibly matching TRBD1 (5 bases). The CDR3 is 14 residues long. V was clipped by 5 bases and J by 5 bases, with 18 bases between them. Germline V gene lookup returns CDR1 DFQATT and CDR2 SNEGSKA (reference sequence). This chain's CDR3 is CSAQKGGGETEAFF. DNA of the CDR3: TGCAGTGCTCAAAAAGGCGGAGGGGAGACTGAAGCTTTCTTT.

The V gene is TRBV10-3, the J gene TRBJ1-1; 9 nucleotides line up with TRBD1. The CDR3 loop spans 15 amino acids. In germline, CDR1 is ENHRY, CDR2 SYGVKD. J was trimmed by 3 bases and V by 4 bases; bases with no gene match: 6. The CDR3 sequence is CAISALDRGDTEAFF. The DNA of the CDR3 is TGTGCCATCAGTGCCCTCGACAGGGGGGACACTGAAGCTTTCTTT.

This sequence joins TRBV6-5 and TRBJ2-5, with D unresolved. CDR3 length equals 12 residues. CDR1 MNHEY and CDR2 SVGAGI come from the germline V gene. Trimming stripped 5 bases from V and 2 bases from J, with 6 bases between. CDR3 loop: CASSTNQETQYF. The CDR3 DNA is TGTGCCAGCAGTACAAATCAAGAGACCCAGTACTTC.

V usage is TRBV5-4 and J usage is TRBJ2-7, with 10 bases that match TRBD2. With 5 bases clipped from V and 2 bases from J, the junction kept 7 bases outside the gene matches. Per the germline V gene, CDR1 is SGHNT and CDR2 is YYREEE (reference sequence). This CDR3 has 15 amino acids. CDR3 DNA sequence: TGTGCCAGCAGTTTTGGGACTAGCGAGGCCTACGAGCAGTACTTC. It encodes CASSFGTSEAYEQYF.

This clonotype appeared many times. The chain carries TRBV5-6 and TRBJ2-6; D gene uncertain. The CDR3 is 15 amino acids. V lost 0 bases to trimming and J lost 1 base, with 5 bases between them. Germline CDR1 is SGHDT and CDR2 is YYEEEE. DNA of the CDR3: TGTGCCAGCAGCTTGGGAGGATCTGGGGCCAACGTCCTGACTTTC. Its protein is CASSLGGSGANVLTF. The entire variable domain, with the rest obtained from reference TRBV5-6 and TRBJ2-6, is as follows: DAGVTQSPTHLIKTRGQQVTLRCSPKSGHDTVSWYQQALGQGPQFIFQYYEEEERQRGNFPDRFSGHQFPNYSSELNVNALLLGDSALYLCASSLGGSGANVLTFGAGSRLTVL.

This clonotype has a count of ten or more. The chain's CDR3 is CASSYSIPGAKNSPLHF. CDR3 nucleotide sequence: TGTGCCAGCAGTTACTCGATTCCAGGGGCTAAAAATTCACCCCTCCACTTT. This rearrangement joins TRBV6-5 to TRBJ1-6; D might be TRBD1 (6 bases). CDR3 length: 17 amino acids. V lost 0 bases, J lost 7 bases, and 16 bases lay in between. Germline lookup yields CDR1 MNHEY and CDR2 SVGAGI.

This clonotype was seen many times. The chain links TRBV24-1 to TRBJ2-5; 9 bases agree with TRBD1. The V segment lost 0 bases and the J segment 3 bases; nucleotides outside the gene matches: 1. CDR1 is KGHDR, CDR2 SFDVKD, per germline. CDR3 length: 15 residues. CDR3 sequence (DNA): TGTGCCACCAGTGATTTGGGACAGGGGAAAGAGACCCAGTACTTC. Protein product: CATSDLGQGKETQYF.

In DNA form, the CDR3 reads TGTGCCAGCAGTCGGGACAGGGCGAACACTGAAGCTTTCTTT. Translation: CASSRDRANTEAFF. The rearrangement joins TRBV2 to TRBJ1-1, with 9 positions matching TRBD1. The CDR3 has 14 residues. The V gene end was trimmed by 5 bases and the J gene end by 1 base; junction bases not matched to a gene: 2. CDR1 and CDR2 (germline): SNHLY, FYNNEI.

Points on this clonotype: The conserved phenylalanine or tryptophan normally closing the CDR3 is absent here, so this likely arose from a read error. The chain uses TRBV7-7 and TRBJ1-4; 9 positions agree with TRBD1. Germline CDR1 is SSHAT and CDR2 is FNYEAQ (reference sequence). Germline trimming cut 0 bases from V and 11 bases from J; bases unmatched to any gene: 16. CDR3 length: 18 amino acids. This CDR3 is CASSLAEGQGNIMGKLFL. The CDR3 DNA reads TGTGCCAGCAGCTTAGCGGAGGGACAGGGCAACATTATGGGGAAACTGTTTCTT.

Concerning this clonotype itself: A clone one base away is much larger, so this may be a read error. The CDR3 does not close with the conserved phenylalanine or tryptophan, likely indicating a read error. V is TRBV6-1 and J is TRBJ2-3; no reliable D call. CDR1 is MNHNS, CDR2 SASEGT, per germline. This CDR3 contains 13 residues. The V end was cut by 7 bases, the J end by 1 base, with 9 bases between. The CDR3 is CASKVSGTDTQYL. The CDR3 coding sequence is TGTGCCAGCAAGGTCTCGGGCACAGATACGCAGTATCTT.

The V and J genes are TRBV24-1 and TRBJ2-7; 8 bases agree with TRBD1. The CDR3 has 14 amino acids. Germline CDR1 and CDR2: KGHDR and SFDVKD. After removal of 3 bases from V and 7 bases from J, the junction contained 7 bases not matched to a gene. CDR3 in amino acids: CATSDGQGAGEQYF. The CDR3 DNA reads as TGTGCCACCAGTGATGGGCAGGGGGCAGGAGAGCAGTACTTC.

The chain has TRBV20-1 and TRBJ2-5, with TRBD2 matching over 14 bases. The ends lost 6 bases at V and 5 bases at J; junction bases unmatched: 5. CDR1 DFQATT and CDR2 SNEGSKA come from the germline V gene (reference sequence). This CDR3 region has 14 residues. Here the CDR3 reads CSAKGLAGAETQYF. In nucleotides, the CDR3 is TGCAGTGCCAAGGGACTAGCGGGAGCGGAGACCCAGTACTTC.

This clonotype occurred once. This chain joins TRBV15 and TRBJ1-1; D possibly corresponds to TRBD1 (5 bases). CDR1 is LNHNV and CDR2 is YYDKDF in the germline V gene (reference sequence). The CDR3 contains 13 residues. Trimming stripped 0 bases from V and 8 bases from J, with 10 bases between. CDR3 coding DNA: TGTGCCACCAGCAGAGATTTGGGGGACGAAGCTTTCTTT. It translates to CATSRDLGDEAFF.

J is TRBJ2-6 and V is TRBV10-3; D remains ambiguous. Germline V gene lookup returns CDR1 ENHRY and CDR2 SYGVKD. V was clipped by 3 bases and J by 0 bases, with 3 bases between them. This CDR3 spans 14 amino acids. CDR3 region: CAISDHSGANVLTF. The CDR3 nucleotides are TGTGCCATCAGTGACCACTCTGGGGCCAACGTCCTGACTTTC.

This clonotype was found many times. The V call is TRBV24-1, the J call TRBJ2-3, with 8 bases aligning to TRBD2. The V segment lost 0 bases and the J segment 5 bases; nucleotides outside the gene matches: 6. Germline V CDR1 and CDR2: KGHDR, SFDVKD. The length of the CDR3 is 16 residues. The CDR3 spells CATSDLTGRGIDTQYF. CDR3 nucleotide sequence: TGTGCCACCAGTGATTTGACCGGGAGGGGTATAGATACGCAGTATTTT.

This clonotype was counted between two and nine times. The CDR3 DNA follows: TGCAGTGCTAGAAAGCACCCTAGCGGGGCCCGGTACGAGCAGTACTTC. As protein: CSARKHPSGARYEQYF. The J gene is TRBJ2-7, the V gene TRBV20-1; 9 positions agree with TRBD2. Trimming took 2 bases from V and 4 from J; bases not matched to a gene: 12. There are 16 residues in the CDR3. CDR1 and CDR2 (germline): DFQATT, SNEGSKA (reference sequence).

V is TRBV29-1 and J is TRBJ1-2; no clear D. Trimming stripped 4 bases from V and 4 bases from J, with 13 bases between. The CDR3 spans 13 residues. Germline CDR1 and CDR2: SQVTM and ANQGSEA. This CDR3 is CSVAPPRGYGYTF. CDR3 sequence (DNA): TGCAGCGTTGCCCCCCCCCGGGGCTATGGCTACACCTTC.

This clonotype was counted many times. The chain has TRBV29-1 and TRBJ1-1; D possibly corresponds to TRBD1 (5 bases). This CDR3 region has 12 residues. Germline assignment: CDR1 SQVTM and CDR2 ANQGSEA. V lost 4 bases and J 4 bases, leaving 10 bases between the germline ends. The CDR3 is CSVGGRFTEAFF. The CDR3 nucleotides are TGCAGCGTTGGGGGCCGTTTCACTGAAGCTTTCTTT.

The chain has TRBV24-1 and TRBJ2-5, with 10 bases fitting TRBD1. CDR1 is KGHDR and CDR2 is SFDVKD in the germline V gene. The CDR3 totals 14 residues. V was clipped by 4 bases and J by 5 bases; unmatched bases: 3. Written as DNA, the CDR3 is TGTGCCACCAGTGAGGGGACAGGGGCCGAGACCCAGTACTTC. Encoded protein: CATSEGTGAETQYF.

The gene calls are TRBV4-1 and TRBJ2-5; TRBD2 matches 12 bases. V shed 4 bases, J shed 5 bases, and the junction held 5 bases outside the gene matches. Germline V CDR1 and CDR2: MGHRA, YSYEKL. The CDR3 contains 15 residues. Here the CDR3 reads CASSLGLAGLETQYF. Here the CDR3 DNA reads TGCGCCAGCAGCCTTGGACTAGCGGGATTGGAGACCCAGTACTTC.

This clonotype was found many times. The CDR3 nucleotides read TGTGCCAGCAGCGTGGGACACCGAGAGACCCAGTACTTC. It codes for CASSVGHRETQYF. The genes are TRBV9 and TRBJ2-5; possible D gene TRBD1, 6 bases. V was cut by 2 bases and J by 4 bases, with 9 bases left in between. The CDR3 runs 13 residues. CDR1 and CDR2 (germline): SGDLS, YYNGEE.

This clonotype was counted between two and nine times. The rearrangement uses TRBV29-1 and TRBJ1-3; D is unclear. CDR3 length equals 11 residues. Germline V gene lookup returns CDR1 SQVTM and CDR2 ANQGSEA. V was shortened by 7 bases and J by 0 bases, with 4 bases between the two germline ends. Here the CDR3 DNA reads TGCAGCGCCCACTCTGGAAACACCATATATTTT. It specifies CSAHSGNTIYF.

There are many counts of this clonotype. The rearrangement links TRBV6-5 to TRBJ2-3; D is unclear. Per germline, CDR1 MNHEY and CDR2 SVGAGI. The CDR3 loop spans 12 amino acids. With 5 bases removed from V and 2 bases from J, the gap between germline ends came to 5 bases. The CDR3 DNA is TGTGCCAGCAGTAGAGACACAGATACGCAGTATTTT. It codes for CASSRDTDTQYF.

The V call is TRBV12-3 or TRBV12-4, the J call TRBJ1-3, with D tentatively TRBD1 (6 bases). This CDR3 region has 17 residues. The germline V and J ends were trimmed by 6 bases and 0 bases, with 18 bases remaining between them. CDR3 in DNA: TGTGCCAGCAGCCAATTACAGGGCACAAGCTCTGGAAACACCATATATTTT. As protein: CASSQLQGTSSGNTIYF.